The T cell receptor (beta chain) under discussion was sequenced for a study of neoadjuvant nivolumab and ipilimumab in lung cancer. Germline V gene sequence: CDR1 MDHEN, CDR2 SYDVKM. The CDR3 has 13 residues. V gave up 6 bases and J gave up 11 bases, with 17 bases separating them. Here immunoSEQ multiplex PCR was the method, and the copy in TCRdb shows in-frame clones only, minus some. Among 25,000 to 30,000 clones listed, 75% to 90% were seen once. V usage is TRBV28 and J usage is TRBJ1-5, with D perhaps TRBD1 (6 bases). The sample consisted of tumor tissue, taken after neoadjuvant nivolumab, alone or with ipilimumab, at or shortly before surgery. This TCR was sampled from an adult with non-small cell lung cancer. In DNA form, the CDR3 reads TGTGCCAGCAGGGACAGTTTAGGTATGTCCCAGCATTTT. Translating it yields CASRDSLGMSQHF. The whole variable domain, remainder taken from reference TRBV28 and TRBJ1-5, is DVKVTQSSRYLVKRTGEKVFLECVQDMDHENMFWYRQDPGLGLRLIYFSYDVKMKEKGDIPEGYSVSREKKERFSLILESASTNQTSMYLCASRDSLGMSQHFGDGTRLSIL.